This T cell receptor beta chain was captured by sequencing in a study of T-cell memory formation after mild COVID-19. TCR alpha and TCR beta cDNA libraries with sample barcodes and UMIs came from 5'RACE using constant-segment primers. TCRdb called the 5' RACE reads again in MiXCR, with one record for every CDR3 protein. The data show more than 250,000 distinct CDR3 sequences, with 16% seen just once and over 20% held by the top ten. In germline, CDR1 is SGHTA, CDR2 FQGNSA. The CDR3 is 13 residues long. V was clipped by 5 bases and J by 3 bases, with 7 bases between them. Notes on the study in general: CD4+ clones that contracted lay mainly in CM and EM; CD8+ ones lay in EMRA.

As regards this clonotype: The antigen remains undetermined.

The sample comprised PBMCs or a T cell subset sorted from them (not recorded which). The V and J genes are TRBV7-2 and TRBJ2-2, with D unclear. This sequence was found in a man aged 18-30 years who had mild COVID-19 (a few samples of this study predate the infection). Cell type and time point are not known. The CDR3 sequence: CASSPSYTGELFF. In DNA, the CDR3 is TGTGCCAGCAGCCCTTCATACACCGGGGAGCTGTTTTTT. Based on the CDR3 plus reference TRBV7-2 and TRBJ2-2, the full variable domain is GAGVSQSPSNKVTEKGKDVELRCDPISGHTALYWYRQSLGQGLEFLIYFQGNSAPDKSGLPSDRFSAERTGGSVSTLTIQRTQQEDSAVYLCASSPSYTGELFFGEGSRLTVL.